This paragraph reports one TCR beta chain. Study processing details: Amplification from reference gene primers served as the basis for estimated nucleated cell counts. The assay was immunoSEQ multiplex PCR, and TCRdb's table has in-frame clones only and misses some. V and J calls and clone size follow that table, whereas D and trimming were derived from the DNA. The sample carries about 400,000 clones, 86% recorded once. The data originate from a study of blood T cell repertoires in COVID-19. Study overall: The United States, Italy and Spain provided the acute and convalescent COVID-19 samples. Sources were T cells, B-cell-depleted T cells, or PBMCs; the material itself was cDNA or gDNA.

This TCR was recovered from a woman in her 30s with active or convalescent COVID-19. The specimen sequenced was peripheral blood.

The CDR3: CASSLGSLGPNTEAFF. DNA for the CDR3: TGTGCCAGCAGCTTGGGTTCCCTAGGTCCGAACACTGAAGCTTTCTTT. The gene calls are TRBV5-5 and TRBJ1-1; D not certain. V lost 0 bases and J 1 base, leaving 13 bases between the germline ends. Germline V gives CDR1 SGHKS, CDR2 YYEKEE (reference sequence). The CDR3 is 16 amino acids.